Below, one TCR beta chain is given with its context. This sample stems from a study of response to subunit inactivated influenza vaccine. TCRdb processed the RT-PCR reads anew with MiXCR; each CDR3 protein has one entry. The data show a few hundred thousand distinct CDR3 sequences, less than 25% seen once. The source material was PBMCs from blood, sampled 21 months after vaccination. The receptor's source is a man aged 45 to 70 who received an inactivated influenza vaccine.

The CDR3 loop reads CATSRGQGASPNEKLFF. The CDR3 nucleotides read TGTGCCACCAGCAGAGGACAGGGGGCTTCGCCTAATGAAAAACTGTTTTTT. The rearrangement joins TRBV15 to TRBJ1-4; the match to TRBD1 covers 10 bases. Unmatched junction bases numbered 5, after V lost 1 base and J lost 3 bases. This CDR3 spans 17 amino acids. Germline CDR1 reads LNHNV; CDR2 reads YYDKDF (reference sequence). The entire variable domain, with the rest obtained from reference TRBV15 and TRBJ1-4, is as follows: DAMVIQNPRYQVTQFGKPVTLSCSQTLNHNVMYWYQQKSSQAPKLLFHYYDKDFNNEADTPDNFQSRRPNTSFCFLDIRSPGLGDTAMYLCATSRGQGASPNEKLFFGSGTQLSVL.